This T cell receptor (beta chain) was recorded in a study of cytotoxic CD8 clonotypes in ibrutinib-treated CLL. Germline V gene lookup returns CDR1 SQVTM and CDR2 ANQGSEA. Trimming left V 6 bases short and J 0 bases short, with 9 bases between. The length of the CDR3 is 14 residues. Repertoires were generated with immunoSEQ multiplex PCR, while TCRdb's copy carries only in-frame clones and drops some. The sample records more than 150,000 clones, around three quarters being singletons. The receptor comes from a human donor with chronic lymphocytic leukemia. The chain combines TRBV29-1 with TRBJ2-6; D unclear. The sequencing used PBMCs, collected after 24 months of ibrutinib treatment. The CDR3 DNA reads as TGCAGCGTCGCTGACATCTCTGGGGCCAACGTCCTGACTTTC. It yields the protein CSVADISGANVLTF.